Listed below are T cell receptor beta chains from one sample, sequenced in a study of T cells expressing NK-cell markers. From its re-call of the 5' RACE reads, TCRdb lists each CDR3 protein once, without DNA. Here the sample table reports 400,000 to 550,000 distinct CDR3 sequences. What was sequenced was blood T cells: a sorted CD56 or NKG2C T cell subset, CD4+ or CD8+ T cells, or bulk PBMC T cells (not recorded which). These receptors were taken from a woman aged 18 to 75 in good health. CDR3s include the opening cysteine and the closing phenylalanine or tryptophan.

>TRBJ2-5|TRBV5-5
CASSPRPQGGETQYF
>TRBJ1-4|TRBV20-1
CSAAFGQEEKLFF
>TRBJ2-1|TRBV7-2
CASSTDRGSYNEQFF
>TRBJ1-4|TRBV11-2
CASSLDILGHEKLFF
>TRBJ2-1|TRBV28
CASSFTGGAFNEQFF
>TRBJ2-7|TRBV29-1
CSVRGTGYEQYF
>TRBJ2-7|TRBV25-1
CASSPPGPDEQYF
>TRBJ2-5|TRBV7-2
CASLPGSGGETQYF
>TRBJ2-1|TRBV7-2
CASSFPGLPYNEQFF
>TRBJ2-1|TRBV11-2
CASSLGSAGMQFF
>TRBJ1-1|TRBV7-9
CASSWDTGWNTEAFF
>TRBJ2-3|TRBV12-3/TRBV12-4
CASRPGLGPTDTQYF
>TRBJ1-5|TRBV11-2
CAGSLDRLDQPQHF
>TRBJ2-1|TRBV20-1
CSAMRLAGGSYNEQFF
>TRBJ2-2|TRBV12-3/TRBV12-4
CASSKGQAAGPNTGELFF
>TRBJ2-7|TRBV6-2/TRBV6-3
CASSYVATSGSGIYEQYF
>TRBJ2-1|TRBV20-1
CSARGSGGESSYNEQFF